Below, 31 T cell receptor beta chains from the same sample are listed, as sequenced in a study of blood T cell repertoires in COVID-19. Profiling relied on immunoSEQ multiplex PCR, and the TCRdb table lists in-frame clones only, not all of them. The sample lists 300,000 to 400,000 clones, approximately 89% seen once, with roughly 3% in the top ten. The sequencing sample was made of peripheral blood. Every receptor here comes from a woman aged 18-30 years who had recovered from COVID-19.

The V gene is TRBV12-3 or TRBV12-4, the J gene TRBJ1-4, with D uncertain. This CDR3 has 13 residues. V dropped 8 bases and J dropped 8 bases, with 15 bases sitting between them. CDR3 protein: CASGLSGWEKLFF. The CDR3 nucleotides are TGTGCCAGCGGCCTCTCTGGTTGGGAAAAACTGTTTTTT.

The chain carries TRBV6-5 and TRBJ2-7, with D possibly matching TRBD2 (6 bases). The V end lost 5 bases, the J end lost 6 bases, and 20 bases lay between the germline ends. The germline gives CDR1 MNHEY, CDR2 SVGAGI. The CDR3 is 15 amino acids. CDR3 protein: CASSPIGGSASEQYV. CDR3 DNA sequence: TGTGCCAGCAGTCCGATTGGGGGGTCGGCCTCCGAGCAGTACGTC.

V gene TRBV5-1 combines with J gene TRBJ2-1, with 9 nucleotides matching TRBD2. Germline V gene sequence: CDR1 SGHRS, CDR2 YFSETQ. There are 15 residues in the CDR3. J lost 5 bases, V lost 1 base, and 4 bases had no gene match. Here the CDR3 DNA reads TGCGCCAGCAGCTTGTTGTCTAGCGGGGACAATGAGCAGTTCTTC. Amino acids: CASSLLSSGDNEQFF.

The chain links TRBV5-1 to TRBJ2-2, with 10 bases matching TRBD1. V was pared by 4 bases and J by 5 bases, with 2 bases of the junction left unmatched. Germline-derived CDR1 and CDR2 are SGHRS and YFSETQ. CDR3 length equals 14 residues. CDR3 residues: CASSVGQGTGELFF. CDR3 DNA sequence: TGCGCCAGCAGCGTGGGACAGGGGACCGGGGAGCTGTTTTTT.

The rearrangement links TRBV9 to TRBJ1-1, with D maybe TRBD1 (6 bases). Trimming removed 1 base at V and 10 bases at J, with 11 bases between. Per germline, CDR1 SGDLS and CDR2 YYNGEE. The CDR3 covers 12 residues. CDR3: CASSVYRGGAFF. The CDR3 region has the DNA TGTGCCAGCAGCGTATATAGGGGGGGAGCTTTCTTT.

V and J are TRBV2 and TRBJ2-5, with TRBD2 as a possible D gene (5 bases). The CDR3 covers 15 residues. Germline V gives CDR1 SNHLY, CDR2 FYNNEI. V lost 4 bases, J lost 2 bases, and 14 bases lay in between. CDR3 DNA sequence: TGTGCCAGCAGTGGAGACGGCGGGCAGCAAGAGACCCAGTACTTC. Translated, it gives CASSGDGGQQETQYF. Supplemented by reference TRBV2 and TRBJ2-5, the full variable domain reads EPEVTQTPSHQVTQMGQEVILRCVPISNHLYFYWYRQILGQKVEFLVSFYNNEISEKSEIFDDQFSVERPDGSNFTLKIRSTKLEDSAMYFCASSGDGGQQETQYFGPGTRLLVL.

The chain combines TRBV9 with TRBJ1-1, with D perhaps TRBD1 (6 bases). The V end lost 0 bases, the J end lost 3 bases, and 9 bases lay between the germline ends. CDR3 size: 14 residues. The germline gives CDR1 SGDLS, CDR2 YYNGEE. CDR3 in amino acids: CASSVGPGDTEAFF. The CDR3 DNA reads as TGTGCCAGCAGCGTAGGCCCAGGGGACACTGAAGCTTTCTTT.

The gene calls are TRBV7-9 and TRBJ2-7, with unresolved D. The CDR3 runs 14 residues. V was clipped by 5 bases and J by 4 bases, with 15 bases between them. Germline CDR1 SEHNR, CDR2 FQNEAQ (reference sequence). This chain's CDR3 is CASSSDMTPYEQYV. The CDR3 DNA is TGTGCCAGCAGCAGTGACATGACGCCTTACGAGCAGTACGTC.

This chain links TRBV5-5 with TRBJ1-1; no clear D gene. Germline loops: CDR1 SGHKS, CDR2 YYEKEE (reference sequence). This CDR3 has 15 amino acids. Trimming cost V 4 bases and J 2 bases, with 15 bases left between them. The CDR3 DNA reads as TGTGCCAGCAGCGTTTGGAGGTCCGCCAACACTGAAGCTTTCTTT. Amino acids: CASSVWRSANTEAFF.

The chain joins TRBV4-1 to TRBJ1-4; D perhaps matches TRBD1 (6 bases). Trimming took 0 bases from V and 3 from J, leaving 17 bases between them. Germline V gene data show CDR1 as MGHRA and CDR2 as YSYEKL. The CDR3 spans 18 residues. The CDR3 region is CASSQDLQGRSSNEKLFF. CDR3 nucleotides: TGCGCCAGCAGCCAAGATTTGCAGGGGCGGTCGTCTAATGAAAAACTGTTTTTT.

This chain connects TRBV5-1 to TRBJ1-2; D possibly corresponds to TRBD1 (5 bases). CDR1 is SGHRS, CDR2 YFSETQ, per germline. The CDR3 has 13 amino acids. V gave up 6 bases and J gave up 2 bases, with 11 bases separating them. CDR3 nucleotide sequence: TGCGCCAGCACCGGAGGGACCAACTATGGCTACACCTTC. It encodes CASTGGTNYGYTF.

This clone came up once. The chain has TRBV9 and TRBJ1-4, with D maybe TRBD1 (5 bases). From germline, CDR1 is SGDLS and CDR2 YYNGEE. The CDR3 is 14 amino acids. V was shortened by 2 bases and J by 5 bases, with 10 bases between the two germline ends. CDR3 residues: CASSVGGLNEKLFF. In nucleotides, the CDR3 is TGTGCCAGCAGCGTGGGGGGATTGAATGAAAAACTGTTTTTT.

This chain joins TRBV6-4 and TRBJ1-1; 8 nucleotides align to TRBD1. CDR1 and CDR2 from the germline V gene are MRHNA and SNTAGT. Losses at the gene ends were 3 bases for V and 0 bases for J; bases not matched to a gene: 3. There are 15 residues in the CDR3. The CDR3 spells CASSEGRGLNTEAFF. The CDR3 DNA follows: TGTGCCAGCAGTGAAGGCAGGGGGCTGAACACTGAAGCTTTCTTT.

V is TRBV11-2 and J is TRBJ2-1; maybe TRBD1 (7 bases). V shed 6 bases and J shed 7 bases, with 10 bases lying between them. This CDR3 region has 12 residues. Germline V gives CDR1 SGHAT, CDR2 FQNNGV. The CDR3 coding sequence is TGTGCCAGCAGAGCAGGGGGGAATGAGCAGTTCTTC. Protein: CASRAGGNEQFF.

This clone has just one count. The rearrangement uses TRBV29-1 and TRBJ2-3; D perhaps matches TRBD2 (5 bases). There are 14 residues in the CDR3. CDR1 SQVTM and CDR2 ANQGSEA come from the germline V gene. The V gene lost 7 bases and the J gene lost 0 bases, with 14 bases spanning the gap. Here the CDR3 DNA reads TGCAGCGCGGTCAGCGGTCATAGCACAGATACGCAGTATTTT. This codes for CSAVSGHSTDTQYF.

This clone is a singleton in its sample. The chain is built from TRBV6-2 or TRBV6-3 and TRBJ2-3; D possibly corresponds to TRBD2 (6 bases). This CDR3 comprises 16 residues. Germline lookup yields CDR1 MNHEY and CDR2 SVGEGT. Trimming left V 0 bases short and J 2 bases short, with 12 bases between. The CDR3 DNA sequence: TGTGCCAGCAGTTACTCTAGCGGCGGGACCACAGATACGCAGTATTTT. As protein: CASSYSSGGTTDTQYF.

The chain recombines TRBV9 with TRBJ1-3, with D possibly matching TRBD1 (5 bases). The CDR3 covers 13 residues. Per the germline V gene, CDR1 is SGDLS and CDR2 is YYNGEE. The ends were cut back, 4 bases at V and 4 bases at J, with 9 bases in the middle. The CDR3, as DNA: TGTGCCAGCAGCACCCCAGGGGGAAACACCATATATTTT. It encodes CASSTPGGNTIYF.

The V gene is TRBV5-1, the J gene TRBJ1-5; no firm D call. The CDR3 runs 15 residues. The V and J ends lost 0 bases and 1 base respectively, with 8 bases between them. From germline, CDR1 is SGHRS and CDR2 YFSETQ. This chain's CDR3 is CASSLDSRSNQPQHF. DNA for the CDR3: TGCGCCAGCAGCTTGGACAGTAGAAGCAATCAGCCCCAGCATTTT.

This sequence joins TRBV19 and TRBJ2-2, with 8 bases fitting TRBD2. The CDR3 is 15 amino acids. The germline gives CDR1 LNHDA, CDR2 SQIVND (reference sequence). The V segment lost 3 bases and the J segment 6 bases; nucleotides outside the gene matches: 6. CDR3 sequence (DNA): TGTGCCAGTAGTATTGGCGGGAGGAGGGCCGGGGAGCTGTTTTTT. This encodes CASSIGGRRAGELFF.

This clone showed up just once. The rearrangement uses TRBV5-6 and TRBJ2-3; TRBD2 matches 9 bases. V dropped 3 bases and J dropped 4; count of bases not matched to a gene: 6. The CDR3 is 15 residues long. The germline gives CDR1 SGHDT, CDR2 YYEEEE. CDR3 loop: CASSWTSEEADTQYF. The CDR3 bases are TGTGCCAGCAGCTGGACTAGCGAGGAGGCAGATACGCAGTATTTT. Full variable domain (missing parts from reference TRBV5-6 and TRBJ2-3): DAGVTQSPTHLIKTRGQQVTLRCSPKSGHDTVSWYQQALGQGPQFIFQYYEEEERQRGNFPDRFSGHQFPNYSSELNVNALLLGDSALYLCASSWTSEEADTQYFGPGTRLTVL.

J is TRBJ2-3 and V is TRBV10-2, with D possibly TRBD1 on 5 matching bases. This CDR3 has 13 amino acids. The germline CDR1 and CDR2 sequences are WSHSY and SAAADI. V lost 5 bases, J lost 1 base, and 7 bases lay in between. CDR3 DNA: TGCGCCAGCAGTAGCAGGGGCACAGATACGCAGTATTTT. It encodes CASSSRGTDTQYF.

CDR3 in amino acids: CASSWRGITGYEQFF. The CDR3, as DNA: TGTGCCAGCAGCTGGCGCGGGATAACTGGTTATGAGCAGTTCTTC. The chain couples TRBV11-3 to TRBJ2-1; D perhaps matches TRBD2 (6 bases). The CDR3 runs to 15 residues. Trimming left V 4 bases short and J 8 bases short, with 18 bases between. CDR1 is SGHNT and CDR2 is YENEEA in the germline V gene. Full variable domain (rest looked up from reference TRBV11-3 and TRBJ2-1): EAGVVQSPRYKIIEKKQPVAFWCNPISGHNTLYWYLQNLGQGPELLIRYENEEAVDDSQLPKDRFSAERLKGVDSTLKIQPAELGDSAVYLCASSWRGITGYEQFFGPGTRLTVL.

V and J are TRBV7-9 and TRBJ2-3, with TRBD1 matching over 7 bases. The V gene's germline CDR1 is SEHNR and CDR2 FQNEAQ (reference sequence). V lost 5 bases to trimming and J lost 0 bases; unmatched junction nucleotides: 11. The CDR3 is made up of 17 amino acids. Here the CDR3 reads CASSGFTGTVSTDTQYF. In DNA, the CDR3 is TGTGCCAGCAGCGGCTTCACCGGGACAGTAAGCACAGATACGCAGTATTTT.

This clone was seen only once. This chain connects TRBV3-1 (or the pseudogene TRBV3-2) to TRBJ2-2, with 11 bases that match TRBD2. The CDR3 consists of 16 residues. The V segment lost 4 bases and the J segment 5 bases; nucleotides outside the gene matches: 6. Germline assignment: CDR1 LGHDT and CDR2 YNNKEL (reference sequence). CDR3 coding DNA: TGTGCCAGCAGCCTAGCGGGAGGGGCCGTGACCGGGGAGCTGTTTTTT. Translation gives CASSLAGGAVTGELFF.

This clone was picked up a small number of times. V and J are TRBV4-3 and TRBJ2-2, with a possible D match to TRBD2 (6 bases). Germline lookup yields CDR1 LGHNA and CDR2 YSLEER. Trimming removed 3 bases at V and 3 bases at J, with 8 bases between. The length of the CDR3 is 14 residues. In nucleotides, the CDR3 is TGCGCCAGCAGCCAGGGACTGCACACCGGGGAGCTGTTTTTT. Translated, it gives CASSQGLHTGELFF.

The J gene is TRBJ2-3, the V gene TRBV24-1, with 12 positions matching TRBD2. This CDR3 has 21 amino acids. V dropped 7 bases and J dropped 5; count of bases not matched to a gene: 24. CDR1 KGHDR and CDR2 SFDVKD come from the germline V gene. The CDR3 DNA reads TGTGCCACCAGCCTTGGCCCGGGACAGGTAGGACTAGCGGGAAAAATAGATACGCAGTATTTT. Its protein product is CATSLGPGQVGLAGKIDTQYF.

The gene calls are TRBV19 and TRBJ1-2, with 7 bases lining up with TRBD1. J was trimmed by 6 bases and V by 7 bases; bases with no gene match: 17. The CDR3 extends over 16 amino acids. The germline V gene has CDR1 LNHDA and CDR2 SQIVND (reference sequence). CDR3 bases: TGTGCCAGTAACCCACATAAGACAGGGCTTAAGAATGGCTACACCTTC. It is translated as CASNPHKTGLKNGYTF.

The chain carries TRBV18 and TRBJ2-7; TRBD1 matches at 10 bases. V dropped 3 bases and J dropped 9; count of bases not matched to a gene: 8. The germline V gene has CDR1 KGHSH and CDR2 LQKENI. The CDR3 has 14 amino acids. CDR3 protein: CASSPKGQGVGQYV. In nucleotides, the CDR3 is TGTGCCAGCTCACCCAAAGGACAGGGGGTCGGGCAGTACGTC.

This clone was detected a few times. This chain connects TRBV19 to TRBJ1-6, with 9 bases lining up with TRBD1. Germline CDR1 reads LNHDA; CDR2 reads SQIVND (reference sequence). This CDR3 contains 16 residues. The ends lost 4 bases at V and 11 bases at J; junction bases unmatched: 12. As DNA, the CDR3 is TGTGCCAGTAGTACGGACAGGGGCGTCGGATTAGCACCCCTCCACTTT. Translated: CASSTDRGVGLAPLHF.

This chain connects TRBV7-9 to TRBJ2-7; TRBD1 agrees at 8 bases. V dropped 5 bases and J dropped 1; count of bases not matched to a gene: 7. There are 15 residues in the CDR3. Per the germline V gene, CDR1 is SEHNR and CDR2 is FQNEAQ (reference sequence). The CDR3 sequence: CASSDRDRPSYEQYV. The CDR3 coding sequence is TGTGCCAGCAGCGACCGGGACAGGCCTTCCTACGAGCAGTACGTC.

The J gene is TRBJ1-2, the V gene TRBV7-9; perhaps TRBD1 as D (5 bases). Germline lookup yields CDR1 SEHNR and CDR2 FQNEAQ (reference sequence). Trimming removed 6 bases from V and 0 bases from J, with 17 bases in between. The CDR3 has 16 amino acids. The CDR3 sequence is CASSSPPGDPNYGYTF. The CDR3 bases are TGTGCCAGCAGTTCACCCCCGGGGGATCCTAACTATGGCTACACCTTC.